This T cell receptor beta chain came from a study of blood T cell repertoires in COVID-19. Study background: Some COVID-19 samples were acute and others convalescent; all came from the United States, Italy and Spain.

This CDR3 has 14 amino acids. Germline lookup yields CDR1 LNHDA and CDR2 SQIVND (reference sequence). Trimming left V 8 bases short and J 1 base short, with 14 bases between. This clone was detected a few times. Some clones are missing from TCRdb's copy, which holds only in-frame ones; the method was immunoSEQ multiplex PCR. The sample records more than 60,000 clones, around 80% being singletons. The sequenced sample consisted of peripheral blood. The sequence was collected from a man aged 50 or older with COVID-19, enrolled during active disease. The chain has TRBV19 and TRBJ1-1; D is uncertain. Here the CDR3 reads CASLNPAGNTEAFF. The DNA of the CDR3 is TGTGCCAGTCTCAACCCAGCAGGGAACACTGAAGCTTTCTTT.